One sample yielded the 17 T cell receptor beta chains listed below, sequenced in a study of shared clonotypes between healthy human individuals. Produced via immunoSEQ multiplex PCR; TCRdb's table is partial and in-frame only. The repertoire holds 1.5 million to 1.9 million clones, with 95% to 99% as singletons. Sequenced: naive CD4+ T cells sorted from blood. Subset in this sample: CD45RA+ positively selected. Every receptor here comes from a man aged 25 to 40 in good health.

This clone has just one count. The chain has TRBV5-1 and TRBJ2-3, with D uncertain. Germline lookup yields CDR1 SGHRS and CDR2 YFSETQ. V lost 7 bases, J lost 0 bases, and 15 bases lay in between. The CDR3 spans 15 residues. DNA for the CDR3: TGCGCCAGCGAGTCAAACGGGCAAAGCACAGATACGCAGTATTTT. Its protein is CASESNGQSTDTQYF.

This clone was seen once. V usage is TRBV29-1 and J usage is TRBJ1-1, with D possibly matching TRBD1 (5 bases). V shed 8 bases and J shed 6 bases, with 16 bases lying between them. CDR1 and CDR2 (germline): SQVTM, ANQGSEA. This CDR3 contains 12 residues. CDR3 DNA sequence: TGCAGCACTCTATGGGGCAGTTCTGAAGCTTTCTTT. Residues: CSTLWGSSEAFF.

The chain uses TRBV29-1 and TRBJ2-5; 7 positions agree with TRBD2. CDR3 size: 14 residues. J gave up 1 base and V 6 bases, and 8 bases lay outside the gene matches. The V gene's germline CDR1 is SQVTM and CDR2 ANQGSEA. Here the CDR3 reads CSVVAGRTQETQYF. The CDR3 DNA reads as TGCAGCGTAGTAGCGGGCAGAACCCAAGAGACCCAGTACTTC.

The chain recombines TRBV28 with TRBJ2-7; D remains ambiguous. The CDR3 is 12 amino acids. Trimming removed 2 bases at V and 4 bases at J, with 6 bases between. Germline CDR1 reads MDHEN; CDR2 reads SYDVKM. The CDR3 region is CASSLEVYEQYF. DNA of the CDR3: TGTGCCAGCAGTTTAGAGGTTTACGAGCAGTACTTC.

This clone was recorded only once. The rearrangement uses TRBV5-4 and TRBJ1-2; D gene uncertain. In germline, CDR1 is SGHNT, CDR2 YYREEE (reference sequence). Trimming cost V 0 bases and J 8 bases, with 11 bases left between them. The CDR3 contains 13 residues. The CDR3 is CASSLVGAKGYTF. Here the CDR3 DNA reads TGTGCCAGCAGCTTGGTAGGAGCCAAAGGCTACACCTTC.

The chain employs TRBV19 and TRBJ1-4; TRBD1 matches 7 bases. This CDR3 spans 15 amino acids. Germline V gene data show CDR1 as LNHDA and CDR2 as SQIVND (reference sequence). The V gene end was trimmed by 0 bases and the J gene end by 6 bases; junction bases not matched to a gene: 4. The CDR3 nucleotides are TGTGCCAGTAGTATAGACGGGACAGCCGATGAAAAACTGTTTTTT. It translates to CASSIDGTADEKLFF.

About this clone: Other nucleotide sequences from this sample produce the same CDR3. V usage is TRBV20-1 and J usage is TRBJ1-2; D remains unclear. Trimming shortened V by 0 bases and J by 3 bases, and 2 bases separated the two germline ends. Germline V gene sequence: CDR1 DFQATT, CDR2 SNEGSKA (reference sequence). The CDR3 consists of 11 residues. The CDR3 is CSAREDYGYTF. CDR3 in DNA: TGCAGTGCTAGAGAGGACTATGGCTACACCTTC.

The chain employs TRBV9 and TRBJ2-5; D is possibly TRBD2 (5 bases). The V and J ends lost 4 bases and 1 base respectively, with 14 bases between them. CDR1 SGDLS and CDR2 YYNGEE come from the germline V gene. The CDR3 contains 15 residues. CDR3 loop: CASSSKSGFQETQYF. CDR3 coding DNA: TGTGCCAGCAGCTCAAAGTCGGGGTTCCAAGAGACCCAGTACTTC.

The chain has TRBV4-3 and TRBJ1-1; D is ambiguous. The germline gives CDR1 LGHNA, CDR2 YSLEER. CDR3 length: 12 amino acids. V lost 2 bases and J 7 bases, leaving 8 bases between the germline ends. Here the CDR3 DNA reads TGCGCCAGCAGCCAAACGCCAGGTGAAGCTTTCTTT. Translation: CASSQTPGEAFF.

The V gene is TRBV12-5, the J gene TRBJ1-3; D unresolved. The CDR3 length is 13 residues. Germline assignment: CDR1 LGHNT and CDR2 FRNRAP. Trimming took 0 bases from V and 2 from J, leaving 2 bases between them. CDR3 residues: CASGLVAGNTIYF. CDR3 in DNA: TGTGCTAGTGGTTTGGTAGCTGGAAACACCATATATTTT.

This clone was observed once. V is TRBV7-9 and J is TRBJ2-7, with D maybe TRBD2 (6 bases). V lost 3 bases and J lost 0, with 21 bases in between. Germline V CDR1 and CDR2: SEHNR, FQNEAQ (reference sequence). CDR3 size: 18 residues. The CDR3 region has the DNA TGTGCCAGCAGCTTCCATTCGGGAGCGAGATCCGGCTCCTACGAGCAGTACTTC. Translated: CASSFHSGARSGSYEQYF.

This clone appeared a single time. This chain joins TRBV15 and TRBJ2-1; D might be TRBD2 (5 bases). Trimming pared 3 bases from V and 7 bases from J, leaving 10 bases between. The CDR3 has 13 amino acids. CDR1 and CDR2 (germline): LNHNV, YYDKDF (reference sequence). The CDR3 sequence is CATSSTTTNEQFF. DNA for the CDR3: TGTGCCACCAGCAGTACGACTACTAATGAGCAGTTCTTC.

The V gene is TRBV25-1, the J gene TRBJ2-7; TRBD1 is a possible D gene (6 bases). V was clipped by 7 bases and J by 6 bases, with 13 bases between them. Germline V lookup: CDR1 MGHDK, CDR2 SYGVNS. The length of the CDR3 is 12 residues. In nucleotides, the CDR3 is TGTGCCAGCACCGGGACAATCGGCGAGCAGTACTTC. This codes for CASTGTIGEQYF.

The CDR3 reads CASSDGEGLDTQYF. The CDR3 bases are TGTGCCAGCAGCGACGGGGAGGGTTTAGATACGCAGTATTTT. The V and J genes are TRBV5-5 and TRBJ2-3, with 7 bases identical to TRBD2. The ends lost 4 bases at V and 5 bases at J; junction bases unmatched: 7. Germline V gives CDR1 SGHKS, CDR2 YYEKEE (reference sequence). The CDR3 contains 14 residues.

A remark on this clone: This may stem from a read error, because a much larger clone lies one nucleotide away. This sequence joins TRBV25-1 and TRBJ2-6, with D possibly being TRBD1 (6 bases). V was shortened by 6 bases and J by 0 bases, with 6 bases between the two germline ends. The CDR3 totals 14 residues. Germline CDR1 is MGHDK and CDR2 is SYGVNS. The CDR3 bases are TGTGCCAGCAGGGACAGCTCTGGGGCCAACGTCCTGACTTTC. Amino acid sequence: CASRDSSGANVLTF.

V usage is TRBV18 and J usage is TRBJ1-1, with TRBD1 matching 9 bases. The CDR3 runs to 14 residues. Germline V lookup: CDR1 KGHSH, CDR2 LQKENI. The junction had 7 bases not matched to a gene; V was cut back by 6 bases and J by 5 bases. CDR3 sequence (DNA): TGTGCCAGCTCTGAGGGACAGGGAAAAACTGAAGCTTTCTTT. Protein product: CASSEGQGKTEAFF. Drawing the rest from reference TRBV18 and TRBJ1-1, the complete variable domain is NAGVMQNPRHLVRRRGQEARLRCSPMKGHSHVYWYRQLPEEGLKFMVYLQKENIIDESGMPKERFSAEFPKEGPSILRIQQVVRGDSAAYFCASSEGQGKTEAFFGQGTRLTVV.

V is TRBV18 and J is TRBJ2-7; 7 bases agree with TRBD1. The V segment lost 2 bases and the J segment 3 bases; nucleotides outside the gene matches: 7. CDR1 is KGHSH and CDR2 is LQKENI in the germline V gene. This CDR3 contains 15 residues. The CDR3 region has the DNA TGTGCCAGCTCACCAGAGACAGGGAGTCTCTACGAGCAGTACTTC. This translates into CASSPETGSLYEQYF. The complete variable domain, with remaining parts taken from reference TRBV18 and TRBJ2-7, reads NAGVMQNPRHLVRRRGQEARLRCSPMKGHSHVYWYRQLPEEGLKFMVYLQKENIIDESGMPKERFSAEFPKEGPSILRIQQVVRGDSAAYFCASSPETGSLYEQYFGPGTRLTVT.